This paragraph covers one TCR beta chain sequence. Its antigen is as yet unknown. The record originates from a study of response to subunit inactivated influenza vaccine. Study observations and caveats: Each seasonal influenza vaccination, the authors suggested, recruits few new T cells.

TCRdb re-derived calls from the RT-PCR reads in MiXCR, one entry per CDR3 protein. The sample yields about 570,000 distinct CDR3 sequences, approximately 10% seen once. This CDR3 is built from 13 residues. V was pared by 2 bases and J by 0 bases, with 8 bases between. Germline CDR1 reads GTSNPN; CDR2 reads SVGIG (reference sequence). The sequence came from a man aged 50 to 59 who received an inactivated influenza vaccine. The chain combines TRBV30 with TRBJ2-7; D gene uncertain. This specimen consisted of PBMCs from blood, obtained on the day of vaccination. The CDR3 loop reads CAWSKASSYEQYF. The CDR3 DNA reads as TGTGCCTGGAGTAAAGCCAGCTCCTACGAGCAGTACTTC.